This T cell receptor (beta chain) was observed in a study of identical twins. This clonotype has more than one count but fewer than ten. The antigen remains unidentified. This CDR3 is built from 14 residues. The germline V and J ends were trimmed by 4 bases and 6 bases, with 17 bases remaining between them. Germline V gives CDR1 SGDLS, CDR2 YYNGEE. Study-wide results and caveats: One should note that invariant MAIT and iNKT cells could partly confound zero-insertion analyses. Cross-sectional statistics, not tracking of the same donors, supported the conclusions.

TCRdb itself ran the 5' RACE reads through MiXCR, one entry per CDR3 protein. The table lists approximately 220,000 distinct CDR3 sequences, under 10% of them singletons. In addition, the sample was reused for a study of yellow fever vaccine responses in identical twins.

The specimen sequenced was memory (CD45RO+) T cells sorted from blood. The chain recombines TRBV9 with TRBJ2-7; possible D gene TRBD2, 5 bases. The clonotype originates from a woman aged 18-35 years in good health. The CDR3: CASSPAGGLSEQYF. CDR3 coding DNA: TGTGCCAGCAGCCCCGCGGGCGGCCTCAGCGAGCAGTACTTC.